The sequence of this T cell receptor beta chain was determined in a study of vaccination and CD4 T cells after COVID-19. Broader study findings: Median numbers of SARS-CoV-2-reactive clonotypes increased from approximately 23 to 38 (not a significant change).

To note about this clonotype: Antigen specificity is unknown.

Scientists ran DNA taken from cultured CD4+ T cells through the Oncomine TCR Beta short-read assay for sequencing. TCRdb ran MiXCR on the PCR reads and lists one entry per CDR3 protein. In the table there are more than 15,000 distinct CDR3 sequences, 43% of which are singletons. With 4 bases clipped from V and 7 bases from J, the junction kept 10 bases outside the gene matches. The length of the CDR3 is 16 residues. CDR1 is LNHDA and CDR2 is SQIVND in the germline V gene (reference sequence). Treatment defined: roughly ten-day PBMC culture with coronavirus spike peptide pools or control peptides (ViraFEST assay). Peptide pools at 8.5 to 10 ug/ml stimulated about 1.8 million PBMCs per well with about 10 IU/ml IL-2.

The chain joins TRBV19 to TRBJ1-2, with TRBD1 identical over 12 bases. The sample comprised CD4+ T cells from blood, cultured in vitro. The receptor's source is a human donor who had recovered from COVID-19. The CDR3 is CASSTPLGTGGIGYTF. CDR3 DNA: TGTGCCAGTAGTACCCCCCTAGGGACAGGGGGCATTGGCTACACCTTC. Full variable domain (remainder filled in from reference TRBV19 and TRBJ1-2): DGGITQSPKYLFRKEGQNVTLSCEQNLNHDAMYWYRQDPGQGLRLIYYSQIVNDFQKGDIAEGYSVSREKKESFPLTVTSAQKNPTAFYLCASSTPLGTGGIGYTFGSGTRLTVV.